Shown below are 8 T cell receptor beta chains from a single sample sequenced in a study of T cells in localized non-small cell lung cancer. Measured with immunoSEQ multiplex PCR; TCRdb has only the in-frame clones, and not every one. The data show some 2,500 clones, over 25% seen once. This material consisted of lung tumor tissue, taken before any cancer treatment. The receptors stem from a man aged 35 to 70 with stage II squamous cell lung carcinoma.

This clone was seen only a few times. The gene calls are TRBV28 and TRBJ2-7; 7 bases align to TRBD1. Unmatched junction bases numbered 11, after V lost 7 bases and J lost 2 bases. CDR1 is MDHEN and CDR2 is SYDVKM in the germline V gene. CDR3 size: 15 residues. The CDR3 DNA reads TGTGCCAGCACCATAGGTGGGACAGAGCCCTACGAGCAGTACTTC. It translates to CASTIGGTEPYEQYF. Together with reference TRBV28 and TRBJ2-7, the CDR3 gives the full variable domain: DVKVTQSSRYLVKRTGEKVFLECVQDMDHENMFWYRQDPGLGLRLIYFSYDVKMKEKGDIPEGYSVSREKKERFSLILESASTNQTSMYLCASTIGGTEPYEQYFGPGTRLTVT.

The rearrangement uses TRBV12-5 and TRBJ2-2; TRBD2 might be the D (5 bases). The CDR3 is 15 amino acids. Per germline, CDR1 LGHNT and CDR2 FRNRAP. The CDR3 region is CASSLDRGPTGELFF. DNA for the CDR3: TGTGCCAGCTCCCTTGATCGAGGGCCCACCGGGGAGCTGTTTTTT.

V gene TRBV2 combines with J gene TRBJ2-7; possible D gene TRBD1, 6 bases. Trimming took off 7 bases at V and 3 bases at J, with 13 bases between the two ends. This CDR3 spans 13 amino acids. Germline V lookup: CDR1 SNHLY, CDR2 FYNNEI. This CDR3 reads CASNRDIFYEQYF. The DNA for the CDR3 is TGTGCCAGCAACCGGGACATTTTCTACGAGCAGTACTTC.

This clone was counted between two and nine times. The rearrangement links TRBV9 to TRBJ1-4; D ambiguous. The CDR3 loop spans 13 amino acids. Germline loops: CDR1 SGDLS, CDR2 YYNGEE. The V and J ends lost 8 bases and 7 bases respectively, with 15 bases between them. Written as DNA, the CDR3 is TGTGCCAGTTCCGATACGGGATTTGAAAAACTGTTTTTT. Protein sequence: CASSDTGFEKLFF.

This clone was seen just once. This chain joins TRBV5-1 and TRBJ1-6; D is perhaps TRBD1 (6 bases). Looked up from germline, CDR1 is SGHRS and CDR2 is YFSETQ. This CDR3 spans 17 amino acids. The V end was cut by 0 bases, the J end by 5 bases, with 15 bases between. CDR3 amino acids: CASSLVPTGNNNSPLHF. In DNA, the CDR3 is TGCGCCAGCAGCTTGGTCCCCACAGGGAACAATAATTCACCCCTCCACTTT. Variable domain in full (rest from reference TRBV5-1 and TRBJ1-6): KAGVTQTPRYLIKTRGQQVTLSCSPISGHRSVSWYQQTPGQGLQFLFEYFSETQRNKGNFPGRFSGRQFSNSRSEMNVSTLELGDSALYLCASSLVPTGNNNSPLHFGNGTRLTVT.

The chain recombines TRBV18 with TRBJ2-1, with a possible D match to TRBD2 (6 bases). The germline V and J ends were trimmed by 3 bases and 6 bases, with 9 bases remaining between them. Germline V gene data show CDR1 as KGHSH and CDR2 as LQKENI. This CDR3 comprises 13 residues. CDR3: CASSPVGGNEQFF. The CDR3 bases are TGTGCCAGCTCACCCGTGGGGGGCAATGAGCAGTTCTTC.

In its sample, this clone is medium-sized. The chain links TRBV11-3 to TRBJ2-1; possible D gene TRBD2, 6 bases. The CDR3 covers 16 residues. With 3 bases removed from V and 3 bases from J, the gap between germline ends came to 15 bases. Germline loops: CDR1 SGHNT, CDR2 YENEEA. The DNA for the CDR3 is TGTGCCAGCAGCTTCCTGACGGGAGATTTCTACAATGAGCAGTTCTTC. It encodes CASSFLTGDFYNEQFF.

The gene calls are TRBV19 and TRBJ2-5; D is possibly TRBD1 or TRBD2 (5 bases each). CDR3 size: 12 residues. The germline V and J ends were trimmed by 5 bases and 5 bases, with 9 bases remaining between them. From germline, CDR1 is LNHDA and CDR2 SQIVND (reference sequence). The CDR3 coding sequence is TGTGCCAGTAGTCGGGACGGGGAGACCCAGTACTTC. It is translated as CASSRDGETQYF.